This T cell receptor (beta chain) was profiled in a study of radiotherapy plus CTLA-4 blockade in lung cancer. The overall study: For approximately 19% of patients, objective responses occurred, and about 34% had disease control.

The table came from immunoSEQ multiplex PCR; TCRdb's copy has only in-frame clones and leaves some out. The sample lists tens of thousands of clones, roughly 87% occurring once. Study findings and constraints: Interferon-beta and early blood T cell clone dynamics reportedly predicted response best. The study found tumor-derived TCR clones expanded in blood after radiotherapy plus ipilimumab.

A word on this clone: Its cognate antigen is unknown.

This TCR came from a human donor with non-small cell lung cancer who had stable disease on radiotherapy plus ipilimumab. This sample comprised peripheral blood, obtained from a patient treated with radiotherapy plus ipilimumab.

The CDR3: CASSPPEGRNEKLFF. As DNA, the CDR3 is TGTGCCAGCTCACCACCGGAGGGAAGGAATGAAAAACTGTTTTTT. The chain couples TRBV18 to TRBJ1-4, with D uncertain. Germline assignment: CDR1 KGHSH and CDR2 LQKENI. The CDR3 covers 15 residues. Trimming stripped 0 bases from V and 5 bases from J, with 10 bases between. Variable domain in full (rest from reference TRBV18 and TRBJ1-4): NAGVMQNPRHLVRRRGQEARLRCSPMKGHSHVYWYRQLPEEGLKFMVYLQKENIIDESGMPKERFSAEFPKEGPSILRIQQVVRGDSAAYFCASSPPEGRNEKLFFGSGTQLSVL.